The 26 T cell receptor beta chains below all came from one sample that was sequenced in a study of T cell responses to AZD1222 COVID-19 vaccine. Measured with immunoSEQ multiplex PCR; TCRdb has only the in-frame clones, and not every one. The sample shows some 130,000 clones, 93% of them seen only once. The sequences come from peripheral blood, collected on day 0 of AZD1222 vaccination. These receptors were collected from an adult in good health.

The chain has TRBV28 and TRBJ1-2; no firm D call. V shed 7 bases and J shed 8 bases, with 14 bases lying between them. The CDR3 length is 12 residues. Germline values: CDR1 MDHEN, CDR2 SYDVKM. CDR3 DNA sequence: TGTGCCAGCATCGGGCCCACGGGGGGCTACACCTTC. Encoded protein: CASIGPTGGYTF.

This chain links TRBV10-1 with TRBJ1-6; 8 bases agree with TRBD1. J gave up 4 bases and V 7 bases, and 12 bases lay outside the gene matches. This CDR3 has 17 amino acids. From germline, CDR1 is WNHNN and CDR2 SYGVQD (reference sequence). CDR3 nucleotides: TGCGCCAGCAAAATACCCCAGGGGGCCTATTATAATTCACCCCTCCACTTT. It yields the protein CASKIPQGAYYNSPLHF.

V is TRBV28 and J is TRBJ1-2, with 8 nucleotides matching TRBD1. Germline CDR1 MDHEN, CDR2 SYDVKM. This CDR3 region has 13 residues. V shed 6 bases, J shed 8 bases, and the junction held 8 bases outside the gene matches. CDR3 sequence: CASRDRAYGGYTF. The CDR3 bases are TGTGCCAGCAGGGACAGGGCCTACGGAGGCTACACCTTC.

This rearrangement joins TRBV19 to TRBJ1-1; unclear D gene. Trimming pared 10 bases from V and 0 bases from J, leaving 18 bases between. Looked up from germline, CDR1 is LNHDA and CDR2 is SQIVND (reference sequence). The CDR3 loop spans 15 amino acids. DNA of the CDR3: TGTGCCACCAAAGAAAAACATTACATGAACACTGAAGCTTTCTTT. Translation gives CATKEKHYMNTEAFF.

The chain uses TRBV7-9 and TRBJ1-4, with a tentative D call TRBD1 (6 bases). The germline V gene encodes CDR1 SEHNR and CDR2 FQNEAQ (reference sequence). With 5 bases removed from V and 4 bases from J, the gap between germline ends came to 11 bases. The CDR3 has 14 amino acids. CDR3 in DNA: TGTGCCAGCAGCAGACAGGATTTTAATGAAAAACTGTTTTTT. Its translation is CASSRQDFNEKLFF.

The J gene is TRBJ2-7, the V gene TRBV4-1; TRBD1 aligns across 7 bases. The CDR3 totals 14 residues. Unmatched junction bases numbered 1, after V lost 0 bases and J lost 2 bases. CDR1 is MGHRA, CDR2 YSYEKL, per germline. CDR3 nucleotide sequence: TGCGCCAGCAGCCAAGATGGGACAGCCTACGAGCAGTACTTC. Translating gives CASSQDGTAYEQYF.

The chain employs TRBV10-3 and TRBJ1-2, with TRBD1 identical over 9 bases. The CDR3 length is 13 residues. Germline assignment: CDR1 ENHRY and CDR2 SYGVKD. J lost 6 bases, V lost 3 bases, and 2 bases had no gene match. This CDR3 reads CAISETGGHGYTF. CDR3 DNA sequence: TGTGCCATCAGTGAAACAGGGGGCCATGGCTACACCTTC.

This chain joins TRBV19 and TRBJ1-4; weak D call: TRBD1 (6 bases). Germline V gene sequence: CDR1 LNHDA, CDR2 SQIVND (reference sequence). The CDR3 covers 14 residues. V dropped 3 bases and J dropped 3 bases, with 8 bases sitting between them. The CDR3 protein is CASSMGHANEKLFF. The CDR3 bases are TGTGCCAGTAGTATGGGACACGCTAATGAAAAACTGTTTTTT.

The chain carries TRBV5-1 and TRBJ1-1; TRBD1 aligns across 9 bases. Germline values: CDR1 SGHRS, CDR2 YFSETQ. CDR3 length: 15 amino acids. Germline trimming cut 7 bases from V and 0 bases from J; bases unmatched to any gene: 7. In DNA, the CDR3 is TGCGCCAGCCATGACAGGGGGGGCATGAACACTGAAGCTTTCTTT. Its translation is CASHDRGGMNTEAFF.

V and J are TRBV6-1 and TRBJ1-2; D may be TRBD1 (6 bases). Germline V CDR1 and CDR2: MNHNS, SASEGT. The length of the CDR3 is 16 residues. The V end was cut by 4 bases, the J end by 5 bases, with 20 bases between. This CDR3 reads CASSADRNRVLYGYTF. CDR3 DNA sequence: TGTGCCAGCAGTGCGGACAGAAACAGGGTATTATATGGCTACACCTTC.

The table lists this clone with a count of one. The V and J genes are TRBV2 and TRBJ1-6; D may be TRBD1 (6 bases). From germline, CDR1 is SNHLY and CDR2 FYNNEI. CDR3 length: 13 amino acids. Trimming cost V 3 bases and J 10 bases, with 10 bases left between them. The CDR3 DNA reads TGTGCCAGCAGTGACAGGGGCCTCTCACCCCTCCACTTT. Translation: CASSDRGLSPLHF.

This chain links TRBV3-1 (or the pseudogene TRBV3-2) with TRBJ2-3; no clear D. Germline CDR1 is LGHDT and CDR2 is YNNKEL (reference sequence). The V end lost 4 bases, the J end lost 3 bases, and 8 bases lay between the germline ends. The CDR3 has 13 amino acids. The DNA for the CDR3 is TGTGCCAGCAGCCCTACTTCTACAGATACGCAGTATTTT. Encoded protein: CASSPTSTDTQYF.

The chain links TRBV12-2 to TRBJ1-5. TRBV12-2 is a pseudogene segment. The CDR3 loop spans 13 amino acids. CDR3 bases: TGTGCAAGTCGCTTAGCACGGGGTCAGCCCCAGCATTTT. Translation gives CASRLARGQPQHF.

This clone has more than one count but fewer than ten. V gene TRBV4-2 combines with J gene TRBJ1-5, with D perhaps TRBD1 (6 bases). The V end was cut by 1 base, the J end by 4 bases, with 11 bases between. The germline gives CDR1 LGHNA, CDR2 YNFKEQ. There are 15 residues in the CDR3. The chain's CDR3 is CASSQGGAYNQPQHF. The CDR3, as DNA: TGTGCCAGCAGCCAAGGGGGGGCCTATAATCAGCCCCAGCATTTT.

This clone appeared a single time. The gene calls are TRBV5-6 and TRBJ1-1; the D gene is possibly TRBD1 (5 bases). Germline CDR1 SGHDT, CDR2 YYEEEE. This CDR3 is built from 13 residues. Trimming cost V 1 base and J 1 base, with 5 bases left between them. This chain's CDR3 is CASSLTGNTEAFF. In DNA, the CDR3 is TGTGCCAGCAGCTTGACAGGGAACACTGAAGCTTTCTTT.

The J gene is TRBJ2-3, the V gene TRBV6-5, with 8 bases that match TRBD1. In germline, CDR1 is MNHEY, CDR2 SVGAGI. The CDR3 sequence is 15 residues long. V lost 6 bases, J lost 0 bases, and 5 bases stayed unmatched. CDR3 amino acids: CASRSRGQSTDTQYF. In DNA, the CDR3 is TGTGCCAGCAGATCCAGGGGGCAGAGCACAGATACGCAGTATTTT.

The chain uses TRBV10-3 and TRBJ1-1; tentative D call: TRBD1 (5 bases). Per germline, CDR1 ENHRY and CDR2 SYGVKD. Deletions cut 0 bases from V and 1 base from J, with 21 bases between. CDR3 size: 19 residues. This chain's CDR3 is CAISESARALKGRNTEAFF. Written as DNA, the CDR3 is TGTGCCATCAGTGAGTCCGCCAGGGCTCTTAAAGGAAGGAACACTGAAGCTTTCTTT.

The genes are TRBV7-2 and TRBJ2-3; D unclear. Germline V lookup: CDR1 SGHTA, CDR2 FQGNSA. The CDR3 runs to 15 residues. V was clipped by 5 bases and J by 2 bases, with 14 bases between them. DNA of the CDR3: TGTGCCAGCAGCCCGCAGTCCGGGTACACAGATACGCAGTATTTT. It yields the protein CASSPQSGYTDTQYF.

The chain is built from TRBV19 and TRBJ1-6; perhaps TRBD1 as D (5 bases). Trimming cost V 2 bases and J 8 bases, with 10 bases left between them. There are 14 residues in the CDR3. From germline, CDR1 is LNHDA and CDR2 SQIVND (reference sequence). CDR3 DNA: TGTGCCAGTAGTATACGGGACTCCGATTCACCCCTCCACTTT. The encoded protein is CASSIRDSDSPLHF. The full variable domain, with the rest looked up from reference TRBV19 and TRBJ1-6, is DGGITQSPKYLFRKEGQNVTLSCEQNLNHDAMYWYRQDPGQGLRLIYYSQIVNDFQKGDIAEGYSVSREKKESFPLTVTSAQKNPTAFYLCASSIRDSDSPLHFGNGTRLTVT.

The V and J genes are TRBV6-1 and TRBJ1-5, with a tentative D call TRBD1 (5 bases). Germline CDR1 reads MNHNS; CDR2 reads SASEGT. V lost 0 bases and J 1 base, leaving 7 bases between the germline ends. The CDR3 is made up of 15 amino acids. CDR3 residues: CASSEARQSNQPQHF. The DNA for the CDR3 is TGTGCCAGCAGTGAAGCGCGACAGAGCAATCAGCCCCAGCATTTT.

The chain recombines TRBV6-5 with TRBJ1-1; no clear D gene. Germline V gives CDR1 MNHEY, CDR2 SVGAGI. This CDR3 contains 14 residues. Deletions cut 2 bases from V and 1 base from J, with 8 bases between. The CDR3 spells CASSYTDKNTEAFF. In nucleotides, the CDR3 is TGTGCCAGCAGTTACACAGACAAGAACACTGAAGCTTTCTTT.

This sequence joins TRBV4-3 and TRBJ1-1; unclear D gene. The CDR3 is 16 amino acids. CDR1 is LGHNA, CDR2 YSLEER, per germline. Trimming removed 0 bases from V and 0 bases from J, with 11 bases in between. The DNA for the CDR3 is TGCGCCAGCAGCCAAGATTTACGACCGATGAACACTGAAGCTTTCTTT. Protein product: CASSQDLRPMNTEAFF.

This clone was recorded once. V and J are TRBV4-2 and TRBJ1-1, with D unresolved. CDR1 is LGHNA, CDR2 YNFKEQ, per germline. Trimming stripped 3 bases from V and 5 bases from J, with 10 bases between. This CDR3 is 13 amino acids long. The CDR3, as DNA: TGTGCCAGCAGCCAGGTCCGGAAGACTGAAGCTTTCTTT. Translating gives CASSQVRKTEAFF.

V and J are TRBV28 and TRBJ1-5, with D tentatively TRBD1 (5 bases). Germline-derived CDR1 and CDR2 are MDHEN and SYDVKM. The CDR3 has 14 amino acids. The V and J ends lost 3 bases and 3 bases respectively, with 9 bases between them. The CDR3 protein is CASSLGVSNQPQHF. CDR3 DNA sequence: TGTGCCAGCAGTTTGGGGGTCTCCAATCAGCCCCAGCATTTT. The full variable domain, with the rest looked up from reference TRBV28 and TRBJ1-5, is DVKVTQSSRYLVKRTGEKVFLECVQDMDHENMFWYRQDPGLGLRLIYFSYDVKMKEKGDIPEGYSVSREKKERFSLILESASTNQTSMYLCASSLGVSNQPQHFGDGTRLSIL.

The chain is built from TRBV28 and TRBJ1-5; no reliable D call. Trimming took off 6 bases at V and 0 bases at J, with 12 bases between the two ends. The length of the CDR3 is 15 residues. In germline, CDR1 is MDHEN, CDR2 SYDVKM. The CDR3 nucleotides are TGTGCCAGCAGGGAGAGCGGGAATAGCAATCAGCCCCAGCATTTT. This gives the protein CASRESGNSNQPQHF.

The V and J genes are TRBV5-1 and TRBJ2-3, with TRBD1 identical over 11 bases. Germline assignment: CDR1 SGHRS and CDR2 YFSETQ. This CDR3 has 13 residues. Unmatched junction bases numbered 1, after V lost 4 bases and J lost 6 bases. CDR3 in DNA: TGCGCCAGCAGCCGGGACAGGGGGGATACGCAGTATTTT. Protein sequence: CASSRDRGDTQYF. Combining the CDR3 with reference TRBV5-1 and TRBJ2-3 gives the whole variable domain KAGVTQTPRYLIKTRGQQVTLSCSPISGHRSVSWYQQTPGQGLQFLFEYFSETQRNKGNFPGRFSGRQFSNSRSEMNVSTLELGDSALYLCASSRDRGDTQYFGPGTRLTVL.